The present TCR beta chain was sequenced within a study of T cells in Graves' hyperthyroidism and ophthalmopathy (dated by TCRdb to about 2019). Notes on the research overall: Peripheral blood samples were taken at initial diagnosis, before any treatment was given. TCR V-J signatures able to tell the groups apart were searched for in a discovery cohort of 95 to 100 patients, of whom fewer than 45 had Graves' ophthalmopathy and about 60 had stable Graves' hyperthyroidism. Prospective prediction of ophthalmopathy was tested in an independent validation cohort of 18 to 20 hyperthyroidism patients and 17 patients who later progressed to ophthalmopathy. The 100 or so discovery patients were randomly divided into training and test sets at a 7:3 ratio. In addition, the study compared T-cell repertoires in thyroid tissue and in blood from six Graves' hyperthyroidism patients. After blood sampling, hyperthyroidism patients were treated with methimazole at a starting dose of 30 mg daily, and ophthalmopathy patients were treated with high-dose intravenous methylprednisolone. The paper describes TCR Vbeta CDR3 sequencing of 130 to 150 peripheral blood samples, made up of 43 ophthalmopathy patients, over 70 hyperthyroidism patients and around 17 progressor patients.

Findings and caveats that apply to the study as a whole: A 13 V-J signature model separated ophthalmopathy from stable hyperthyroidism, with 87.88% sensitivity and roughly 81% specificity in cross-validation and 80%/75% in testing. In validation, the model predicted progression to ophthalmopathy a median of around six months before onset, with roughly 70% sensitivity and around 76% specificity. No statistical method was used to set the sample size in advance, and investigators knew the group allocation. Most expanded thyroid clonotypes (frequency above 0.001) were also found in blood, which suggests that blood repertoires may mirror thyroid immune responses.

TCR beta CDR3 regions were amplified from RNA transcripts. For the first round of RT-PCR on the TCR CDR3, the HTBI primer set was used together with the Qiagen OneStep RT-PCR kit. Libraries were constructed in a second round of multiplex PCR, after which size selection and purification were carried out. The libraries were sequenced on an Illumina HiSeq2000 using paired-end 100 bp reads. In the source study's methods: SOAPnuke was used to process the raw data, throwing out any read that contained adapters or uncalled bases, had a mean Phred below 15, or lacked an exact constant-primer or identifier match. High-quality paired reads were merged with COPE v1.2.5, and unique nucleotide sequences were defined as clonotypes. MiTCR v1.1 was used to align clonotypes to the IMGT TRBV, TRBD and TRBJ reference segments. The analysis included only V-J combinations with a frequency above 0.0001, which together covered approximately 99% of the repertoires. A TCS score was defined as the ratio between F50 (clonal expansion) and ExV (chaos), using BLOSUM62-based TCRdist between CDR3 peptides within each V-J. Welch's t-statistics and random forest reduced 514 V-J features to 13, which were used in a naive Bayes classifier (R e1071). TCRdb passed the public sequencing reads through fastp at Q25 and MiXCR, retaining productive beta sequences. Every distinct CDR3 protein forms one entry, paired with its most common genes and DNA. The V and J calls here are based on TCRdb, not the publication. Within this sample are over 250,000 distinct CDR3 sequences, with roughly an eighth of them counted one time only. The leading ten clones occupy 30% to 35% of the sample.

In the ophthalmopathy patients, disease was moderately to severely active, with a Clinical Activity Score of 3 or more, a NOSPECS grade of 4 or more, and a duration of less than 3 months. Patients with uncontrolled infections, other autoimmune diseases, pregnancy or lactation were excluded. Diagnoses were based on clinical symptoms, serum thyroxine and TRAb, thyroid ultrasound and orbital computed tomography. PBMCs were separated from under 12 ml of fresh peripheral blood using Ficoll-Paque density gradient centrifugation. Total RNA was extracted with Trizol reagent, and quality was checked on an Agilent 2100 Bioanalyzer. This clonotype has at least ten counts. Its antigen specificity is not known. No much larger clone is present one base from it, and per-base qualities are unavailable. The sequence was collected from a woman in her 40s with Graves' ophthalmopathy. Input material: blood.

DNA sequence: TGTGCCAGCAGTGAGCGAGGAATCGGGGAGCTGTTTTTT. This encodes CASSERGIGELFF. The V gene is TRBV2 and the J gene is TRBJ2-2; no D gene call is confident. Inclusive of the bounding cysteine and phenylalanine, the CDR3 is 13 residues long. The DNA shown is the 39-base CDR3, in frame from base 1. Per the germline V gene, SNHLY is the CDR1 and FYNNEI is the CDR2. At the junction V is shortened by 3 bases and J by 7 bases, with 9 bases in between.